The entry that follows covers one T cell receptor (beta chain) sequence. Its antigen has not been determined. No base-level quality is on record; no much larger clone is a single base apart. The CDR3 starts with the cysteine, ends with the phenylalanine, and has 14 residues. Only CDR3 DNA remains: 42 bases, in frame from the first base. V and J are trimmed by 4 bases and 6 bases, and the gene matches miss 8 bases of the junction. Taken from the germline V gene, the CDR1 and CDR2 loops are SGDLS and YYNGEE. The sample originates from a study of cytotoxic CD8 clonotypes in ibrutinib-treated CLL (dated by TCRdb to the early 2020s). In the study overall: The cohort included roughly 15 treatment-naive and around 10 relapsed/refractory patients; 17 were IGHV unmutated. Cryopreserved peripheral blood mononuclear cells were collected at three points: before therapy, at response, and at either sustained remission or disease progression. Responses were partial in 24 patients and complete in 2; after median about 70 months follow-up, about 14 stayed in remission and about twelve progressed. Of the 90 or so participants in the trial, about 25 had longitudinal samples available. Response samples were obtained after a median of roughly eleven months of treatment, with a range of about 6 to 36 months. All remission and progressive disease samples were collected while patients were still receiving ibrutinib. On average, each sample had approximately 260,000 productive templates and approximately 100,000 productive rearrangements. The full study reports these points: Sustained-remission and progressing patients did not have matched sampling times, and lymph node repertoires were not examined. Baseline clonality exceeded that of age-matched healthy donors and correlated strongly with circulating CD8+ T-cell counts. Clonality increased at ibrutinib response, stayed stable in sustained remission, and fell back toward baseline at progression. Public clonotypes were rare and either contracted or stayed stable during treatment, and the rise in clonality at ibrutinib response reflected the expansion of private clonotypes.

Taken with the paper, the label for time point translates to: eleven to twelve months on ibrutinib. For TCR beta library preparation, roughly 2.2 micrograms of genomic DNA were isolated from cryopreserved PBMCs. High-throughput TCR beta sequencing was performed on longitudinal blood samples from CLL patients receiving ibrutinib monotherapy. The patients took part in an open-label, single-center phase 2 trial of ibrutinib monotherapy. The goal of deep resolution MiSeq sequencing was a depth between 1 in 1 million and 1 in 200,000 T cells, and coverage averaged 10x per clonotype. TCR beta libraries were generated with the immunoSEQ hsTCRB Kit. The original pipeline was this. Data were analyzed with ImmunoSEQ Data Assistant and ImmunoSEQ Analyzer, with V, D and J genes assigned per IMGT definitions. Clonality was computed as one minus normalized Shannon entropy of productive rearrangement frequencies, ranging from 0 to 1. Only overrepresented clonotypes making up at least 0.05% of the repertoire of each patient were included in the public clonotype analysis. Roughly 12 age-matched healthy donor repertoires from immuneACCESS were used as controls for clonality. Not all clones reach the TCRdb copy of this immuneACCESS table, which keeps in-frame sequences only. Checked studies attribute under half of the gap to unresolved V genes and leave the rest unexplained. That table is the source of V, J and clone size, and D and trimming were worked out from the DNA. The sample yields approximately 45,000 clones; under 75% were counted once. 9.5% to 15% of the sample is in the top ten clones.

The source material was PBMCs, sampled after 12 months of ibrutinib treatment. This receptor chain uses TRBV9 and TRBJ2-3, with 7 junctional bases fitting TRBD2. The source of this sequence is a human donor with chronic lymphocytic leukemia. CDR3 reads: CASSRGGEEDTQYF. The DNA sequence follows: TGTGCCAGCAGCCGGGGAGGGGAGGAGGATACGCAGTATTTT.